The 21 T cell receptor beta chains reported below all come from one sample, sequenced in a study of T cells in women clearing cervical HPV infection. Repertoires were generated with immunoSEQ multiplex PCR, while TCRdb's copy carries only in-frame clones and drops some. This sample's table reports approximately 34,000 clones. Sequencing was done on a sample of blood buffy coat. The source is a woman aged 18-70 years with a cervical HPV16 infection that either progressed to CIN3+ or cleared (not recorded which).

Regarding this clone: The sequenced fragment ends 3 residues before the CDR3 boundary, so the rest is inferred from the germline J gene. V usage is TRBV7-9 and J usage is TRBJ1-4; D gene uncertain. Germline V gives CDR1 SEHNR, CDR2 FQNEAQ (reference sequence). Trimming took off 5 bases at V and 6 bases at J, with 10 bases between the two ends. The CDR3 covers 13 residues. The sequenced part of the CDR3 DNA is TGTGCCAGCAGCCTTGACTTGGATGAAAAA. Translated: CASSLDLDEK. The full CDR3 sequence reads CASSLDLDEKLFF.

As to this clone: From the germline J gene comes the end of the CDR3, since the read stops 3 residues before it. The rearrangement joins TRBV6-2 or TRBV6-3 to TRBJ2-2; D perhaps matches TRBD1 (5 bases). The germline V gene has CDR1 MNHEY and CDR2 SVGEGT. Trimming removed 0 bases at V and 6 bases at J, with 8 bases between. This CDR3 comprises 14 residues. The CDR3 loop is CASSYSRESGELFF. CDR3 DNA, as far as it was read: TGTGCCAGCAGTTACTCCAGGGAATCCGGGGAG.

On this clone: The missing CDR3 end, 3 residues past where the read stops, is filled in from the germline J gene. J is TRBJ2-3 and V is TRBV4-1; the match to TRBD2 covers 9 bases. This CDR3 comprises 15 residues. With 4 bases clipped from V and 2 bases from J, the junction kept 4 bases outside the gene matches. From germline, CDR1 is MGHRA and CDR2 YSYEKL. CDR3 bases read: TGCGCCAGCAGCCCAGGACTAGCGTCCACAGATACG. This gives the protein CASSPGLASTDT. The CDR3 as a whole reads CASSPGLASTDTQYF.

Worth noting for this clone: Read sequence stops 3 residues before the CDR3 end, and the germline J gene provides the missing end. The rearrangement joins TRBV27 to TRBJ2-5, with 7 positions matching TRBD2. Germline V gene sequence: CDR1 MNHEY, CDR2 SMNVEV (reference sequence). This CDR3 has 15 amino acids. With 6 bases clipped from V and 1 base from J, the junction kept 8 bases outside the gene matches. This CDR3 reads CASSLGRGLQETQYF. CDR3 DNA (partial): TGTGCCAGCAGCCTGGGGAGGGGTCTCCAAGAGACC.

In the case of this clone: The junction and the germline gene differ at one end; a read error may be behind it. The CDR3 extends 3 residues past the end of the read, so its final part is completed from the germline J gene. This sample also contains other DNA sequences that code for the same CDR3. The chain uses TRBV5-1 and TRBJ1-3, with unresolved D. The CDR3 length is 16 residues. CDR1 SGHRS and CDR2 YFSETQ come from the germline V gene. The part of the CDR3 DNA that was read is TGCGCCAGCAGCTTGGCCACAGACATATCTGGAAACACG. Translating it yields CASSLATDISGNT. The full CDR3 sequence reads CASSLATDISGNTIYF.

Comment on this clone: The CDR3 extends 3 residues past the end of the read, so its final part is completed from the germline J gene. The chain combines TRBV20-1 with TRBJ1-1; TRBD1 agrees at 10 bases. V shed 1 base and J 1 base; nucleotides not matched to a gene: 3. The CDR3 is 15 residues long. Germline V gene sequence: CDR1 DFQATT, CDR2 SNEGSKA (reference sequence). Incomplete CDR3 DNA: TGCAGTGCTAGAGGGGGGGACAGGGGGAACACTGAA. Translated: CSARGGDRGNTE. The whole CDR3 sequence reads CSARGGDRGNTEAFF.

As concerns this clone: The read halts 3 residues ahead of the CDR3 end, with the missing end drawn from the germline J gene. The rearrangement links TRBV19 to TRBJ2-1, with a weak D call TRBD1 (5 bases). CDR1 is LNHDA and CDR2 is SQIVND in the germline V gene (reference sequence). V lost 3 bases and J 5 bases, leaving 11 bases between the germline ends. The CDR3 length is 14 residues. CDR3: CASSIPEGDNEQFF. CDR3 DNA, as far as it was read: TGTGCCAGTAGTATCCCGGAAGGGGACAATGAG.

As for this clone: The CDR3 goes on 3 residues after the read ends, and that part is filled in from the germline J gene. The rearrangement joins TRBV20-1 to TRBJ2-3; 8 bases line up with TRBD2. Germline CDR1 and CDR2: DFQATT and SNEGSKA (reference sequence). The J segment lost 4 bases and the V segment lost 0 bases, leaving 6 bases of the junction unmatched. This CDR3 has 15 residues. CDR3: CSARDPSGLSDTQYF. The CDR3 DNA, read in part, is TGCAGTGCTAGAGATCCTAGCGGGTTGTCAGATACG.

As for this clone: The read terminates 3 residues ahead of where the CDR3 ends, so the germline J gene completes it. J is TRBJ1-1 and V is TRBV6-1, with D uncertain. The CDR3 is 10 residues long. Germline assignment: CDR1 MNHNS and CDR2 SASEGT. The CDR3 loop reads CASSEARAFF. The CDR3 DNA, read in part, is TGTGCCAGCAGTGAAGCGCGA.

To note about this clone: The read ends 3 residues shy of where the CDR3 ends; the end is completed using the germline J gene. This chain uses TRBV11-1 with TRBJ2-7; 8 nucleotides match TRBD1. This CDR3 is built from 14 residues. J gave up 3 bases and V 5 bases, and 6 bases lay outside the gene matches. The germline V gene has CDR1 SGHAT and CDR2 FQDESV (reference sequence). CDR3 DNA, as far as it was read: TGTGCCAGCAGCGTTACAGGGGGTGGCTACGAG. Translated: CASSVTGGGYE. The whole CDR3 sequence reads CASSVTGGGYEQYF.

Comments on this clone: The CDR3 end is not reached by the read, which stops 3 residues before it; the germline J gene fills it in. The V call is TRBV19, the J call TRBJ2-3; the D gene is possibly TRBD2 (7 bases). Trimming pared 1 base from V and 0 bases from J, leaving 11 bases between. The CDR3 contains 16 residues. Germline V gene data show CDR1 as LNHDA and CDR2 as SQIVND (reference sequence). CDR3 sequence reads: CASSIGRGGSTDTQYF. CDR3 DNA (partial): TGTGCCAGTAGTATAGGAAGGGGGGGAAGCACAGATACG.

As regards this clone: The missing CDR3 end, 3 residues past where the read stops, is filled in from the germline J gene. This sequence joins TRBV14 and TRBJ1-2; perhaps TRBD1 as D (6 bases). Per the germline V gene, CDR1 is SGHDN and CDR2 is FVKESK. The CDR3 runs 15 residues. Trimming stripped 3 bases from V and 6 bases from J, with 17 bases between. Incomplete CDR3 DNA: TGTGCCAGCAGCCACCATCCAGGGGCTGGGGATGGC. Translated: CASSHHPGAGDG. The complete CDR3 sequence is CASSHHPGAGDGYTF.

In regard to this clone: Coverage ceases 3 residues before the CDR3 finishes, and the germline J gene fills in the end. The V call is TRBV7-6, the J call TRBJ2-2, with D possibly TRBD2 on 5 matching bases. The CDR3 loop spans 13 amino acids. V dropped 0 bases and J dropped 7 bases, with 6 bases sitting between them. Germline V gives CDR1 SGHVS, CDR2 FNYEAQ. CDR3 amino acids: CASSLAGDGELFF. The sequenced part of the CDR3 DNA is TGTGCCAGCAGCTTAGCCGGGGACGGGGAG.

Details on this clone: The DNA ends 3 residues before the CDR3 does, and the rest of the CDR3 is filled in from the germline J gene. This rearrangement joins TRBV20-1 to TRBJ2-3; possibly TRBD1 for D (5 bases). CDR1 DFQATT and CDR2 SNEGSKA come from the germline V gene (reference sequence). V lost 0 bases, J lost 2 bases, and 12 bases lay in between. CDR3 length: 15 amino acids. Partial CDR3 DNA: TGCAGTGCTAGAGATCGGGCCAGGGTCACAGATACG. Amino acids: CSARDRARVTDT. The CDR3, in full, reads CSARDRARVTDTQYF.

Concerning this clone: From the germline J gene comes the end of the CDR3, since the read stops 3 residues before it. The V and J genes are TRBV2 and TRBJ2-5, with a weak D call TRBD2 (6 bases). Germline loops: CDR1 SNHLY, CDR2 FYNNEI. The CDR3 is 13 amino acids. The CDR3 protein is CASKGPSVNTQYF. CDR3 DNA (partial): TGTGCCAGCAAGGGGCCTAGCGTGAATACC.

CDR3 residues: CASSFLDTDGQYF. The part of the CDR3 DNA that was read is TGTGCCAGCAGCTTCCTCGACACGGATGGT. The V gene is TRBV7-9, the J gene TRBJ2-4; D is uncertain. Sequencing ends 3 residues short of the CDR3 end; the germline J gene provides the rest. The germline gives CDR1 SEHNR, CDR2 FQNEAQ (reference sequence). The CDR3 consists of 13 residues.

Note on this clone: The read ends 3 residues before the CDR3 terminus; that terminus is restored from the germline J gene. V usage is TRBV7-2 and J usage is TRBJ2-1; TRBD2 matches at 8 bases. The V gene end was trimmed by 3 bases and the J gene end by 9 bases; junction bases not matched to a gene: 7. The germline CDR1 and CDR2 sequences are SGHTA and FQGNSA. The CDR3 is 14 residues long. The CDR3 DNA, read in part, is TGTGCCAGCAGCTTGGCGGGGGGTTCGTCTGAG. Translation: CASSLAGGSSE. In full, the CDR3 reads CASSLAGGSSEQFF.

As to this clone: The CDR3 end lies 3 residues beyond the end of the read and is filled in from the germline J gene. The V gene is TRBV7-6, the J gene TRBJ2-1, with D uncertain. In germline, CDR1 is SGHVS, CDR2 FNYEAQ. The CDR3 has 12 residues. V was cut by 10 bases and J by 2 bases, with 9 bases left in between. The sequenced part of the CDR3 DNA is TGTGCCACTCTCCAGGCCTACAATGAG. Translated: CATLQAYNE. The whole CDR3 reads CATLQAYNEQFF. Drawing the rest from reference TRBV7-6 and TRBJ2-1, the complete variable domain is GAGVSQSPRYKVTKRGQDVALRCDPISGHVSLYWYRQALGQGPEFLTYFNYEAQQDKSGLPNDRFSAERPEGSISTLTIQRTEQRDSAMYRCATLQAYNEQFFGPGTRLTVL.

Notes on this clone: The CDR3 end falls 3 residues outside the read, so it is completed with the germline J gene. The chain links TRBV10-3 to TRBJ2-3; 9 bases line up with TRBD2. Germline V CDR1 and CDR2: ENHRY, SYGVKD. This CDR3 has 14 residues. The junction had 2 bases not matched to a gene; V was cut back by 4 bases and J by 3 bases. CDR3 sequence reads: CAISASGATDTQYF. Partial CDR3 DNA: TGTGCCATCAGTGCTAGCGGGGCGACAGATACG.

The covered CDR3 bases are TGTGCCAGCAGCTTGCGGGGGAGAGAGACC. Protein sequence: CASSLRGRET. The entire CDR3 reads CASSLRGRETQYF. This chain links TRBV5-6 with TRBJ2-5; D possibly corresponds to TRBD2 (6 bases). The read terminates 3 residues ahead of where the CDR3 ends, so the germline J gene completes it. There are 13 residues in the CDR3. The ends were cut back, 1 base at V and 4 bases at J, with 8 bases in the middle. In germline, CDR1 is SGHDT, CDR2 YYEEEE. The full variable domain, its missing parts supplied by reference TRBV5-6 and TRBJ2-5, is DAGVTQSPTHLIKTRGQQVTLRCSPKSGHDTVSWYQQALGQGPQFIFQYYEEEERQRGNFPDRFSGHQFPNYSSELNVNALLLGDSALYLCASSLRGRETQYFGPGTRLLVL.

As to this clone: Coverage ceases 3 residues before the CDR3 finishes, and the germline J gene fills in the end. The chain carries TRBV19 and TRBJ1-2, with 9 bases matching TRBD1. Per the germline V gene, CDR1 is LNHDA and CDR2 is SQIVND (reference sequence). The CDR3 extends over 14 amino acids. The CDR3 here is CASSIRDRAHDYTF. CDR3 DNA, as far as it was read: TGTGCCAGTAGTATTAGGGACAGGGCCCACGAC. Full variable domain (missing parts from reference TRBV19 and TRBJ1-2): DGGITQSPKYLFRKEGQNVTLSCEQNLNHDAMYWYRQDPGQGLRLIYYSQIVNDFQKGDIAEGYSVSREKKESFPLTVTSAQKNPTAFYLCASSIRDRAHDYTFGSGTRLTVV.